This T cell receptor beta chain was sequenced in a study of shared clonotypes between healthy human individuals. Overall study context: Each donor contributed plates that comprised three CD4 naive, three CD4 memory, two CD8 naive and one CD8 memory. Points from the study as a whole: Naive CD4 clonotypes were shared across a handful of donors at about 5.2%. Estimated richness values were generally larger in naive subsets than in memory subsets.

Selected positively for CCR7 and CD45RO-negative, naive CD8 cells excluded terminally differentiated effector memory CD45RA+ cells. Replicate sorted-subset PCRs were loaded with around 200 ng DNA, about 28,000 T cell genomes. Profiled with immunoSEQ multiplex PCR; TCRdb holds only in-frame clones, not every one. The sample consists of a few hundred thousand clones, just under 97% of them appearing once. Turning to this clone: Antigen: not known.

Sequencing was performed on naive CD8+ T cells sorted from blood. The sequence was obtained from a woman in her 30s in good health.

CDR3 protein: CAGYPTGIGEQFF. CDR3 nucleotide sequence: TGTGCCGGGTACCCGACAGGGATCGGTGAGCAGTTCTTC. This chain connects TRBV7-9 to TRBJ2-1, with TRBD1 matching 7 bases. This CDR3 region has 13 residues. The junction had 13 bases not matched to a gene; V was cut back by 11 bases and J by 9 bases. The germline CDR1 and CDR2 sequences are SEHNR and FQNEAQ (reference sequence).